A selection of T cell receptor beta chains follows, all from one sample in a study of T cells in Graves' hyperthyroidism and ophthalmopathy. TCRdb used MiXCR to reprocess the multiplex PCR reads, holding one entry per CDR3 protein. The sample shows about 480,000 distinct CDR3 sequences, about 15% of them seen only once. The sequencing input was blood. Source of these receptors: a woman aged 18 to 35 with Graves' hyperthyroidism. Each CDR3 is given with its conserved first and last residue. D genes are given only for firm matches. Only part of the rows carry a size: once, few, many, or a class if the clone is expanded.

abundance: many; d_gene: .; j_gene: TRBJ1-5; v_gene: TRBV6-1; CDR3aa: CASSEAAGADQPQHF; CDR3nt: TGTGCCAGCAGTGAAGCGGCCGGGGCGGATCAGCCCCAGCATTTT
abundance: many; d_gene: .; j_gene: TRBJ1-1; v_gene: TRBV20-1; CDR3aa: CSANVQGMNTEAFF; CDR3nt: TGCAGTGCTAATGTCCAGGGAATGAACACTGAAGCTTTCTTT
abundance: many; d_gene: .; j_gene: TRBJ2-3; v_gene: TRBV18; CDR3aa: CASSSNTAGSTDTQYF; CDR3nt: TGTGCCAGCTCATCCAACACGGCAGGGTCCACAGATACGCAGTATTTT
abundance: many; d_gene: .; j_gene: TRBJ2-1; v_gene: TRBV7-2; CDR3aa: CASSTLGGVYNEQFF; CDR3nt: TGTGCCAGCAGCACACTAGGCGGAGTCTACAATGAGCAGTTCTTC
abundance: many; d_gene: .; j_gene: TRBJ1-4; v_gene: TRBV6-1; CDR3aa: CASKYRAWDEKLFF; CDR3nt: TGTGCCAGCAAGTACAGGGCCTGGGATGAAAAACTGTTTTTT
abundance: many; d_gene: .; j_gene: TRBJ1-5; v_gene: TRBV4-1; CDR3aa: CASSQEGGGNQPQHF; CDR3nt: TGCGCCAGCAGCCAAGAGGGTGGTGGCAATCAGCCCCAGCATTTT
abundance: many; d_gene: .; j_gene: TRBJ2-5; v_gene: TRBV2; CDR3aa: CASSEQSQETQYF; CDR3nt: TGTGCCAGCAGTGAACAGAGCCAAGAGACCCAGTACTTC
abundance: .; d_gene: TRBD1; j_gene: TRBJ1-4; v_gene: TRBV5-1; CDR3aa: CASFEGAANEKLFF; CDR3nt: TGCGCCAGCTTCGAGGGGGCGGCTAATGAAAAACTGTTTTTT
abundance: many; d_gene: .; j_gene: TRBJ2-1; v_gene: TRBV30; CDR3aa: CAWSYTAEQFF; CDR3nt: TGTGCCTGGAGTTATACAGCAGAGCAGTTCTTC
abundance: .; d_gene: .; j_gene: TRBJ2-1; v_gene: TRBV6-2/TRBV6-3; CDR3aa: CASSMSSYNEQFF; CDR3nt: TGTGCCAGCAGTATGAGTAGTTACAATGAGCAGTTCTTC
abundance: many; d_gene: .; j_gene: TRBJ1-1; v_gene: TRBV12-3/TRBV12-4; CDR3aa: CASNYGMNTEAFF; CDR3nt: TGTGCCAGCAATTACGGTATGAACACTGAAGCTTTCTTT
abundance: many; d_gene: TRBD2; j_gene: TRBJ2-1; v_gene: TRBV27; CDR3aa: CASRPGLAEISSYNEQFF; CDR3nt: TGTGCCAGCAGACCGGGACTAGCGGAAATAAGCTCCTACAATGAGCAGTTCTTC
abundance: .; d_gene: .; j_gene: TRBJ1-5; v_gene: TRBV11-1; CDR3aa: CASSFGGGEQPQHF; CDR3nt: TGTGCCAGCAGCTTCGGGGGCGGCGAACAGCCCCAGCATTTT
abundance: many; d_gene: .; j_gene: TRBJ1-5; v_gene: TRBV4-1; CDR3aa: CASSQEGSINQPQHF; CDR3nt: TGCGCCAGCAGCCAAGAGGGCAGCATCAATCAGCCCCAGCATTTT
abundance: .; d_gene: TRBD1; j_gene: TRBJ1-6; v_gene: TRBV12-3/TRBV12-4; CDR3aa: CASSQGGGGAYSPLHF; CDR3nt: TGTGCCAGCAGCCAGGGGGGGGGCGGGGCGTACTCACCCCTCCACTTT
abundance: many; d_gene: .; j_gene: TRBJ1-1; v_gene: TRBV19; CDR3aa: CASKRGSGEITNTEAFF; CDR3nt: TGTGCCAGTAAACGAGGATCAGGGGAAATCACGAACACTGAAGCTTTCTTT
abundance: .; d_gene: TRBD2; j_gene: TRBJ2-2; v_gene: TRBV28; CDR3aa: CASLAGGRELFF; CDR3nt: TGTGCCAGCCTAGCGGGAGGTCGGGAGCTGTTTTTT
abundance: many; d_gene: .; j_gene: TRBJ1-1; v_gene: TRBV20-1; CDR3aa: CSARQDVVSPREAFF; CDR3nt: TGCAGTGCTAGACAGGACGTCGTTAGCCCTCGGGAGGCTTTCTTT
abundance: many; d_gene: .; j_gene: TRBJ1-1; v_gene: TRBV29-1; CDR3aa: CSVANSRAFF; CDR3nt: TGCAGCGTTGCTAACAGTCGGGCTTTCTTT
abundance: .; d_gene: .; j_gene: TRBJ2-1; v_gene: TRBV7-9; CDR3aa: CASSPRGAEQNEQFF; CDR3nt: TGTGCCAGCAGCCCCCGGGGGGCGGAGCAAAATGAGCAGTTCTTC
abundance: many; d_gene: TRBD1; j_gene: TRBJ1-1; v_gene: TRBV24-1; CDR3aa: CATSDPWTGGENTEAFF; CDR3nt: TGTGCCACCAGTGATCCATGGACAGGGGGAGAGAACACTGAAGCTTTCTTT
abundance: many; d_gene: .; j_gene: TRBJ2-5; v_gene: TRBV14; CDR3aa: CASSQMRVVQETQYF; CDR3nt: TGTGCCAGCAGCCAAATGAGAGTTGTCCAAGAGACCCAGTACTTC
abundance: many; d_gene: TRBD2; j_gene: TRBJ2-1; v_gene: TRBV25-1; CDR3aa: CASSEVGLADNEQFF; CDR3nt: TGTGCCAGCAGTGAAGTGGGACTAGCGGACAATGAGCAGTTCTTC
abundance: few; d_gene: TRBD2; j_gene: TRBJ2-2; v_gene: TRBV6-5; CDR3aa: CASSLSGRGTGELFF; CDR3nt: TGTGCCAGCAGTTTAAGCGGGAGAGGTACCGGGGAGCTGTTTTTT
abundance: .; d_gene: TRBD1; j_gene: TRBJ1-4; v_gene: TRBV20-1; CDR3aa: CSAEPDRGREEKLFF; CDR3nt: TGCAGTGCTGAGCCCGACAGGGGGCGTGAAGAAAAACTGTTTTTT
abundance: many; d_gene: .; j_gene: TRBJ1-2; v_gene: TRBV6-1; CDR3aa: CASSYGSRPNSADGYTF; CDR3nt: TGTGCCAGCAGCTACGGATCACGACCAAACAGTGCTGATGGCTACACCTTC
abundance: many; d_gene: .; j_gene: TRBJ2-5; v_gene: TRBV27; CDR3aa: CASSLGPRRQETQYF; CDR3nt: TGTGCCAGCAGTTTAGGTCCCAGACGACAAGAGACCCAGTACTTC
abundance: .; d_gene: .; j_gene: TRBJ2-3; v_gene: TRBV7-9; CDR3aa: CASSQRKSDTDTQYF; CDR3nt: TGCGCCAGCAGCCAAAGGAAATCTGACACAGATACGCAGTATTTT
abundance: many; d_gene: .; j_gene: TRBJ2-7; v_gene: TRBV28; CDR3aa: CASSGTGTPRLEQYF; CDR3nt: TGTGCCAGCAGTGGGACTGGGACGCCTCGTCTGGAGCAGTACTTC
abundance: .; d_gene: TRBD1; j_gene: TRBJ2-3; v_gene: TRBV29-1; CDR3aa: CSAGQGSDTQYF; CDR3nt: TGCAGCGCCGGACAGGGATCGGATACGCAGTATTTT
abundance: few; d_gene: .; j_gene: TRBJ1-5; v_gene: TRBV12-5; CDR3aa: CASGLGQENQPQHF; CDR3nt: TGTGCTAGTGGTTTGGGCCAGGAAAATCAGCCCCAGCATTTT
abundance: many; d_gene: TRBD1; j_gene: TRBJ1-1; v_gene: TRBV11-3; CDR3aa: CASSPRTGGANTEAFF; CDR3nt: TGTGCCAGCAGCCCCAGGACAGGGGGCGCGAACACTGAAGCTTTCTTT
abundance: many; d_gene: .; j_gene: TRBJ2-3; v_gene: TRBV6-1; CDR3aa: CASTLGGVGDTQYF; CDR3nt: TGTGCCAGCACCTTGGGGGGAGTTGGAGATACGCAGTATTTT